The 22 T cell receptor beta chains in this list originate from one sample, sequenced in a study of blood T cell repertoires in COVID-19. Only in-frame clones appear in the TCRdb table, and some are missing; sequencing was by immunoSEQ multiplex PCR. The sample consists of more than 65,000 clones, around three quarters of them appearing once. The sequenced material came from peripheral blood. All receptors come from a woman aged 70 to 79 with acute or convalescent COVID-19.

The chain has TRBV10-2 and TRBJ1-5; D gene ambiguous. Germline lookup yields CDR1 WSHSY and CDR2 SAAADI. Trimming took off 3 bases at V and 3 bases at J, with 3 bases between the two ends. The CDR3 length is 12 residues. Here the CDR3 DNA reads TGCGCCAGCAGTGACTCCAATCAGCCCCAGCATTTT. Translated, it gives CASSDSNQPQHF.

This clone was counted a single time. The chain recombines TRBV28 with TRBJ2-4; perhaps TRBD2 as D (6 bases). The CDR3 is 15 residues long. Trimming stripped 5 bases from V and 0 bases from J, with 11 bases between. CDR1 is MDHEN and CDR2 is SYDVKM in the germline V gene. The CDR3: CASSPVGLAKNIQYF. DNA of the CDR3: TGTGCCAGCAGTCCCGTGGGACTAGCCAAAAACATTCAGTACTTC.

CDR3 sequence reads: CASSFPGQGVADTQYF. The CDR3 region has the DNA TGTGCCAGCAGCTTCCCCGGTCAGGGTGTGGCAGATACGCAGTATTTT. The rearrangement uses TRBV5-4 and TRBJ2-3; D is possibly TRBD1 (5 bases). Per germline, CDR1 SGHNT and CDR2 YYREEE (reference sequence). This CDR3 spans 16 amino acids. V gave up 2 bases and J gave up 4 bases, with 17 bases separating them.

This clone was observed a few times. The chain links TRBV7-2 to TRBJ1-1; tentatively, D is TRBD1 (5 bases). The CDR3 loop spans 14 amino acids. The germline V gene encodes CDR1 SGHTA and CDR2 FQGNSA. V dropped 6 bases and J dropped 1 base, with 12 bases sitting between them. The CDR3 DNA reads TGTGCCAGCAGTGGAGGGGTCGGGAACACTGAAGCTTTCTTT. Encoded protein: CASSGGVGNTEAFF.

The chain recombines TRBV6-5 with TRBJ2-2, with D maybe TRBD1 (5 bases). Trimming took 6 bases from V and 3 from J, leaving 14 bases between them. Germline V gene data show CDR1 as MNHEY and CDR2 as SVGAGI. The CDR3 is 15 amino acids. The chain's CDR3 is CASRPRVRYTGELFF. The DNA for the CDR3 is TGTGCCAGCAGACCCAGGGTGCGATACACCGGGGAGCTGTTTTTT.

This clone was counted a few times. The chain couples TRBV6-5 to TRBJ2-1; D is possibly TRBD2 (6 bases). Germline CDR1 and CDR2: MNHEY and SVGAGI. The CDR3 is made up of 13 amino acids. Deletions cut 7 bases from V and 10 bases from J, with 17 bases between. The chain's CDR3 is CASTQKMGGEQFF. The CDR3 DNA sequence: TGTGCCAGCACCCAGAAGATGGGAGGAGAGCAGTTCTTC.

The chain employs TRBV30 and TRBJ1-4, with 9 bases identical to TRBD1. Germline V gene sequence: CDR1 GTSNPN, CDR2 SVGIG (reference sequence). The CDR3 sequence is 16 residues long. The V segment lost 2 bases and the J segment 7 bases; nucleotides outside the gene matches: 11. The CDR3 reads CAWSTPLQGAGEKLFF. The CDR3 nucleotides read TGTGCCTGGAGTACCCCCCTACAGGGGGCAGGTGAAAAACTGTTTTTT.

J is TRBJ2-3 and V is TRBV11-3; D may be TRBD2 (5 bases). Looked up from germline, CDR1 is SGHNT and CDR2 is YENEEA. There are 14 residues in the CDR3. V was shortened by 3 bases and J by 3 bases, with 10 bases between the two germline ends. The CDR3 DNA follows: TGTGCCAGCAGCTTTCGAGGGTCAACAGATACGCAGTATTTT. It translates to CASSFRGSTDTQYF.

This clone was seen a handful of times. V is TRBV5-4 and J is TRBJ1-2; D is uncertain. CDR3 length: 14 residues. V was trimmed by 4 bases and J by 7 bases, leaving 17 bases between them. CDR1 is SGHNT, CDR2 YYREEE, per germline (reference sequence). CDR3 sequence (DNA): TGTGCCAGCAGCAGAACCGGGCCTGGAGGTGGCTACACCTTC. Residues: CASSRTGPGGGYTF.

The V and J genes are TRBV28 and TRBJ1-5; 7 bases line up with TRBD1. There are 18 residues in the CDR3. After removal of 6 bases from V and 5 bases from J, the junction contained 19 bases not matched to a gene. CDR1 and CDR2 (germline): MDHEN, SYDVKM. This CDR3 is CASRRDRVGNPMHQPQHF. The DNA for the CDR3 is TGTGCCAGCAGACGAGACAGGGTAGGCAACCCGATGCATCAGCCCCAGCATTTT.

The chain has TRBV5-4 and TRBJ2-3; D is ambiguous. The CDR3 has 14 residues. V was trimmed by 5 bases and J by 0 bases, leaving 10 bases between them. The germline gives CDR1 SGHNT, CDR2 YYREEE (reference sequence). The DNA of the CDR3 is TGTGCCAGCAGGACTGAGTACAGCACAGATACGCAGTATTTT. Protein product: CASRTEYSTDTQYF.

The chain combines TRBV25-1 with TRBJ1-1; D possibly corresponds to TRBD1 (6 bases). Trimming stripped 1 base from V and 3 bases from J, with 12 bases between. Germline CDR1 reads MGHDK; CDR2 reads SYGVNS. The CDR3 consists of 15 residues. CDR3 residues: CASSELQGGDTEAFF. The DNA for the CDR3 is TGTGCCAGCAGTGAATTACAGGGAGGGGACACTGAAGCTTTCTTT.

This clone turned up a few times. The chain combines TRBV5-4 with TRBJ2-1; 13 bases map to TRBD2. This CDR3 contains 16 residues. V was pared by 4 bases and J by 2 bases, with 3 bases of the junction left unmatched. CDR1 SGHNT and CDR2 YYREEE come from the germline V gene (reference sequence). CDR3 DNA sequence: TGTGCCAGCAGCATCGGACTAGCGGGAGCCTACAATGAGCAGTTCTTC. This sequence encodes CASSIGLAGAYNEQFF.

The genes are TRBV19 and TRBJ1-4, with 10 positions matching TRBD1. The V segment lost 5 bases and the J segment 8 bases; nucleotides outside the gene matches: 5. The germline CDR1 and CDR2 sequences are LNHDA and SQIVND (reference sequence). The CDR3 runs 14 residues. CDR3 in amino acids: CASSVGTGDEKLFF. The CDR3 nucleotides read TGTGCCAGTAGTGTCGGGACAGGGGACGAAAAACTGTTTTTT.

The chain joins TRBV30 to TRBJ1-5; TRBD1 agrees at 8 bases. The ends lost 2 bases at V and 6 bases at J; junction bases unmatched: 9. There are 15 residues in the CDR3. Per germline, CDR1 GTSNPN and CDR2 SVGIG (reference sequence). The CDR3 sequence: CAWSLAGQGSQPQHF. In DNA form, the CDR3 reads TGTGCCTGGAGTTTAGCCGGACAGGGAAGTCAGCCCCAGCATTTT.

The chain has TRBV2 and TRBJ2-3; D is undetermined. Trimming removed 4 bases at V and 6 bases at J, with 14 bases between. Germline lookup yields CDR1 SNHLY and CDR2 FYNNEI. This CDR3 has 14 residues. DNA of the CDR3: TGTGCCAGCAGTGTCTCGACGAGGTGGGATACGCAGTATTTT. Translating it yields CASSVSTRWDTQYF. The whole variable domain, filled in from reference TRBV2 and TRBJ2-3, reads EPEVTQTPSHQVTQMGQEVILRCVPISNHLYFYWYRQILGQKVEFLVSFYNNEISEKSEIFDDQFSVERPDGSNFTLKIRSTKLEDSAMYFCASSVSTRWDTQYFGPGTRLTVL.

The chain uses TRBV7-3 and TRBJ2-2; D is possibly TRBD1 (6 bases). The CDR3 has 16 amino acids. Germline V gene lookup returns CDR1 SGHTA and CDR2 FQGTGA. Trimming pared 5 bases from V and 6 bases from J, leaving 19 bases between. CDR3 nucleotides: TGTGCCAGCAGCCTGAATTCACAGGGTACAGCCGGGGAGCTGTTTTTT. Protein sequence: CASSLNSQGTAGELFF.

The CDR3 region is CASRPTVTYEQYF. CDR3 DNA sequence: TGCGCCAGCAGACCGACAGTAACCTACGAGCAGTACTTC. This chain joins TRBV5-1 and TRBJ2-7, with TRBD1 as a possible D gene (5 bases). V dropped 5 bases and J dropped 2 bases, with 11 bases sitting between them. Germline loops: CDR1 SGHRS, CDR2 YFSETQ. The CDR3 spans 13 residues.

As for this clone: The junction shows a germline mismatch at one end, possibly a read error. The CDR3 protein is CACSLVADYSYEQYF. CDR3 DNA sequence: TGCGCCTGCAGCCTAGTCGCGGACTATTCCTACGAGCAGTACTTC. The chain joins TRBV4-3 to TRBJ2-7; D is perhaps TRBD2 (6 bases). The CDR3 has 15 amino acids. Germline lookup yields CDR1 LGHNA and CDR2 YSLEER.

This chain joins TRBV3-1 (or the pseudogene TRBV3-2) and TRBJ2-7; perhaps TRBD2 as D (6 bases). The CDR3 length is 15 residues. Trimming removed 6 bases from V and 2 bases from J, with 17 bases in between. The germline V gene encodes CDR1 LGHDT and CDR2 YNNKEL (reference sequence). CDR3 bases: TGTGCCAGCAGGGTTGGGGGGTTGCCTCCCTACGAGCAGTACTTC. Amino acids: CASRVGGLPPYEQYF.

CDR3 nucleotide sequence: TGTGCCAGCTTCCAGGACAGGGTGTATGGCTACACCTTC. Protein sequence: CASFQDRVYGYTF. The chain links TRBV28 to TRBJ1-2; 8 bases line up with TRBD1. V was clipped by 8 bases and J by 5 bases; unmatched bases: 7. This CDR3 has 13 residues. Germline V gives CDR1 MDHEN, CDR2 SYDVKM.

The chain is built from TRBV27 and TRBJ1-5, with 7 nucleotides matching TRBD1. The J segment lost 5 bases and the V segment lost 4 bases, leaving 8 bases of the junction unmatched. Germline V gene sequence: CDR1 MNHEY, CDR2 SMNVEV (reference sequence). This CDR3 has 15 amino acids. The CDR3 sequence: CASSSQGKRDQPQHF. The CDR3 region has the DNA TGTGCCAGCAGTTCACAGGGGAAGCGGGATCAGCCCCAGCATTTT.